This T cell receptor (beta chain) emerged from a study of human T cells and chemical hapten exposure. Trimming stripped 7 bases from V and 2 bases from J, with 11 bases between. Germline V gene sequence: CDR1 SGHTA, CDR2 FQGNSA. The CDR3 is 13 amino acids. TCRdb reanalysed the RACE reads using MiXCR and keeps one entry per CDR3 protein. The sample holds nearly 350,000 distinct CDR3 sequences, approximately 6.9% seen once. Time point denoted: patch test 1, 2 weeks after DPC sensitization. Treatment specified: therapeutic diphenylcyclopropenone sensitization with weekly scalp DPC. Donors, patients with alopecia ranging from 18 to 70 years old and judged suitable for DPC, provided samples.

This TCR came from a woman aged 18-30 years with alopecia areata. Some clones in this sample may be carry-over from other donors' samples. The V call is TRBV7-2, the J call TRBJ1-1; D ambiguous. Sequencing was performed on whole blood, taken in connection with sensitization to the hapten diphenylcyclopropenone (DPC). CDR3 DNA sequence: TGTGCCAGCACCTTTGGAATCAACACTGAAGCTTTCTTT. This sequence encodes CASTFGINTEAFF.